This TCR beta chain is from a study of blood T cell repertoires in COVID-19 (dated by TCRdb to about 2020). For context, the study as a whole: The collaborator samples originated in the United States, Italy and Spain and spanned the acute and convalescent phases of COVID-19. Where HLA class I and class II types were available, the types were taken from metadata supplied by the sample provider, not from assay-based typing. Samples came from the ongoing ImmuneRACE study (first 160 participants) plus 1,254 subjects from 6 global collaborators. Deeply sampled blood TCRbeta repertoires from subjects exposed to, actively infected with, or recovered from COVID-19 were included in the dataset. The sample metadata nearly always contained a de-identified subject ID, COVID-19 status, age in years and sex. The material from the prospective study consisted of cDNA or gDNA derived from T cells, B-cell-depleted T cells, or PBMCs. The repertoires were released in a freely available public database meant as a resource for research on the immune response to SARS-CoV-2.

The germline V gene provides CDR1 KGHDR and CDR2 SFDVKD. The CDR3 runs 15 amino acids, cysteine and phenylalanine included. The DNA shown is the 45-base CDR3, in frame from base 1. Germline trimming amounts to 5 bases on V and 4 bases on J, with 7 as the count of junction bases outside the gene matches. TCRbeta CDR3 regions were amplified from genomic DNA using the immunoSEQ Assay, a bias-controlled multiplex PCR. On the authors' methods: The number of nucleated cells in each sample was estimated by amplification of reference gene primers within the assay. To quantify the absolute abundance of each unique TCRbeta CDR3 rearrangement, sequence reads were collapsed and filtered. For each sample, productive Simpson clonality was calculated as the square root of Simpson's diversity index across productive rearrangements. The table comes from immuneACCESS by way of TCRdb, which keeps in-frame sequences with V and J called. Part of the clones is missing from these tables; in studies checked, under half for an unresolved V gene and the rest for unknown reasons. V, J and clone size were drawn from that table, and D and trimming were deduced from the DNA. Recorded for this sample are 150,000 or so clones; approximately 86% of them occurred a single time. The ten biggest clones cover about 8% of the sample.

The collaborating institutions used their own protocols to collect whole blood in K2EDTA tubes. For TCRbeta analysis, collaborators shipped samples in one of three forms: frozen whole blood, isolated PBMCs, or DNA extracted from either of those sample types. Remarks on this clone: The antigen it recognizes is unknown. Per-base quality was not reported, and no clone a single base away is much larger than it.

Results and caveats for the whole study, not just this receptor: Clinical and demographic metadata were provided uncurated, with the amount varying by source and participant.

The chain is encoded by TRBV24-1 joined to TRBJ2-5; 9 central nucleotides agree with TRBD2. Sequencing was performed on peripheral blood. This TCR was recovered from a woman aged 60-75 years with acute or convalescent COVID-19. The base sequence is TGTGCCACCAGTGGTCTGGCGGGGGGGATAGAGACCCAGTACTTC. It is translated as CATSGLAGGIETQYF.